This T cell receptor (beta chain) was obtained from a study of Graves' ophthalmopathy and Graves' hyperthyroidism. Study-level background: Peripheral blood sampling occurred at initial diagnosis, before any treatment.

From germline, CDR1 is LNHDA and CDR2 SQIVND (reference sequence). The V end was cut by 4 bases, the J end by 1 base, with 8 bases between. The CDR3 is made up of 14 amino acids. Enrollment excluded any patients with other autoimmune diseases, uncontrolled infections, pregnancy or lactation. Clinicians made diagnoses from clinical symptoms, serum thyroxine, TRAb, thyroid ultrasound and orbital computed tomography. Sampling over 7.5 ml of fresh peripheral blood provided the PBMCs. RNA transcripts were the template, and TCR beta CDR3 regions were amplified from them. HTBI primers primed a first-round RT-PCR, and a second-round multiplex PCR followed. Using its own MiXCR run on the multiplex PCR reads, TCRdb lists one record per CDR3 protein. The table lists 52,000 or so distinct CDR3 sequences, approximately 52% of them singletons.

The origin of this receptor is an adult woman with Graves' ophthalmopathy. The sequenced material came from peripheral blood. The chain links TRBV19 to TRBJ1-5; D may be TRBD1 (5 bases). CDR3 in DNA: TGTGCCAGTAGTAGTAGGGGCAGCAATCAGCCCCAGCATTTT. This translates into CASSSRGSNQPQHF.